One TCR beta chain is described in this entry. Its antigen is not identified. This entry is derived from a study of T-cell memory formation after mild COVID-19. Using constant-segment primers, 5'RACE produced TCR alpha and TCR beta cDNA libraries carrying sample barcodes and UMIs. In TCRdb, the 5' RACE reads were re-called with MiXCR into one record per CDR3 protein. The table records around 200,000 distinct CDR3 sequences, around 25% of them present only once. The CDR3 is 17 amino acids. The germline CDR1 and CDR2 sequences are SGHVS and FQNEAQ. V gave up 1 base and J gave up 4 bases; unmatched junction bases: 10. Study-wide points: CD4/CD8 balance held among clones contracting day 15 to 85, and later expanders leaned CD4+. The SARS-CoV-2 specificity of second-wave clones reaching peak at day 37 remained unverified.

This receptor was identified in an adult woman who had mild COVID-19 (a few samples of this study predate the infection). Cell type and time point are not known. The source material was PBMCs or a T cell subset sorted from them (not recorded which). V and J are TRBV7-8 and TRBJ2-1, with TRBD2 matching 7 bases. CDR3 DNA: TGTGCCAGCAGCTTAGGTAGATCGGCTAGCGGATACAATGAGCAGTTCTTC. Its protein is CASSLGRSASGYNEQFF.